This TCR beta chain was sequenced in a study of beta chain features in type 1 diabetes. What was sequenced were expressed TCRB transcripts, since all of the isolated RNA had been reverse transcribed. Repertoires were generated with immunoSEQ multiplex PCR, while TCRdb's copy carries only in-frame clones and drops some. The data hold tens of thousands of clones, with roughly 50% observed a single time. This CDR3 comprises 18 residues. CDR1 is SGHVS and CDR2 is FQNEAQ in the germline V gene. The V and J ends lost 5 bases and 3 bases respectively, with 23 bases between them. The clonotype comes from a woman aged 30 to 39 in good health. The rearrangement joins TRBV7-8 to TRBJ1-5, with D tentatively TRBD1 (6 bases). What was sequenced was stem cell memory CD4+ T cells from blood. Here the CDR3 reads CASSPALRGGVPNQPQHF. The CDR3 DNA reads TGTGCCAGCAGCCCAGCTCTGAGAGGGGGAGTCCCCAATCAGCCCCAGCATTTT.